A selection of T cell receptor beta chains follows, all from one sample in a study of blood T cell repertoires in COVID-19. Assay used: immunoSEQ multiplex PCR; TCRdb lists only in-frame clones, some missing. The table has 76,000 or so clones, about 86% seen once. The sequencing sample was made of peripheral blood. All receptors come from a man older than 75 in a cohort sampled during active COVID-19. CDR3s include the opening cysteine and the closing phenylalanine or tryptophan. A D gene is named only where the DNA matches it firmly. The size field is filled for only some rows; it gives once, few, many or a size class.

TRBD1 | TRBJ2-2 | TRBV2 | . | CASTPGQGVTGELFF | TGTGCCAGCACCCCGGGACAGGGGGTCACCGGGGAGCTGTTTTTT
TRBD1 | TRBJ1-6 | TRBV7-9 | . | CASSFLGTENSPLHF | TGTGCCAGCAGCTTTTTAGGGACAGAAAATTCACCCCTCCACTTT
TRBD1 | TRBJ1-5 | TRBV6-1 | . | CASSEGDRREIYSNQPQHF | TGTGCCAGCAGTGAGGGGGACAGACGAGAGATCTATAGCAATCAGCCCCAGCATTTT
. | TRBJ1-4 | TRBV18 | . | CASSPALREREKLFF | TGTGCCAGCTCACCGGCTCTCCGGGAACGGGAAAAACTGTTTTTT
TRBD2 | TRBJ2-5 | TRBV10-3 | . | CAIGGGGNQETQYF | TGTGCCATCGGCGGCGGGGGGAACCAAGAGACCCAGTACTTC
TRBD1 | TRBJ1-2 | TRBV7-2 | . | CASSEYRGQDDGYTF | TGTGCCAGCAGCGAATACAGGGGGCAGGACGATGGCTACACCTTC
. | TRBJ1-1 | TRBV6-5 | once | CASSYGPVTEAFF | TGTGCCAGCAGTTACGGGCCGGTAACTGAAGCTTTCTTT
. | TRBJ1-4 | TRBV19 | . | CASRRSESGEKLFF | TGTGCCAGCCGAAGGTCAGAAAGCGGCGAAAAACTGTTTTTT
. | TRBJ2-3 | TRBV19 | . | CASSIVAGDDKDTQYF | TGTGCCAGTAGTATAGTGGCAGGGGACGACAAAGATACGCAGTATTTT
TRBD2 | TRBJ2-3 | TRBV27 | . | CASSFFSSGGADTQYF | TGTGCCAGCAGTTTTTTTTCGAGCGGGGGGGCAGATACGCAGTATTTT
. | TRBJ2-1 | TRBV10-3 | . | CAISDGTNSYNEQFF | TGTGCCATCAGTGATGGCACCAACTCCTACAATGAGCAGTTCTTC
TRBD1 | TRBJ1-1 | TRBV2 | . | CASKGQKNTEAFF | TGTGCCAGCAAGGGACAGAAAAACACTGAAGCTTTCTTT
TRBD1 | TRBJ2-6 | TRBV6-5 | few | CASSGGGGANVLTF | TGTGCCAGCTCAGGGGGCGGCGGGGCCAACGTCCTGACTTTC
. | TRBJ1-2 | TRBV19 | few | CASSGRGYYGYTF | TGTGCCAGTAGCGGCAGGGGCTACTATGGCTACACCTTC
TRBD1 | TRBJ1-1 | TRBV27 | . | CASSLSGTGNTEAFF | TGTGCCAGCAGTTTATCGGGGACAGGGAACACTGAAGCTTTCTTT
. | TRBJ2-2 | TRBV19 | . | CASSIEGGTAGELFF | TGTGCCAGTAGTATAGAAGGAGGGACTGCCGGGGAGCTGTTTTTT
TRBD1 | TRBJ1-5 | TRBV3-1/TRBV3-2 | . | CASSLGQGAQPQHF | TGTGCCAGCAGCCTCGGACAGGGGGCTCAGCCCCAGCATTTT
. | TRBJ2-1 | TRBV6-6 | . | CASSQQGGGEQFF | TGTGCCAGCAGTCAACAGGGAGGGGGTGAGCAGTTCTTC
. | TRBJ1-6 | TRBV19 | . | CASSMQQGYSPLHF | TGTGCCAGTAGTATGCAACAGGGATATTCACCCCTCCACTTT
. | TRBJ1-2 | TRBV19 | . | CASSPTVFNYGYTF | TGTGCCAGTAGCCCGACAGTTTTCAACTATGGCTACACCTTC
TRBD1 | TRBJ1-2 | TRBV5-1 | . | CASSLEWTGSLVYGYTF | TGCGCCAGCAGCTTAGAGTGGACAGGGAGCCTAGTCTATGGCTACACCTTC
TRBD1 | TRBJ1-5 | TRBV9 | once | CASSPGTEGNQPQHF | TGTGCCAGCAGCCCGGGGACAGAGGGCAATCAGCCCCAGCATTTT
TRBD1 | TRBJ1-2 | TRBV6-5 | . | CASSYSRQGANGYTF | TGTGCCAGCAGTTACTCGCGACAGGGGGCAAATGGCTACACCTTC
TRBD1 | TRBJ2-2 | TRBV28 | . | CASSLFTGGLTGELFF | TGTGCCAGCAGTTTATTTACAGGGGGCTTGACCGGGGAGCTGTTTTTT
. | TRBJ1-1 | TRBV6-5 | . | CASSSLTVWANTEAFF | TGTGCCAGCAGTTCCCTGACGGTATGGGCGAACACTGAAGCTTTCTTT
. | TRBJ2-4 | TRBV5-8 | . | CASSLNPAGRNIQYF | TGTGCCAGCAGCTTAAACCCCGCGGGACGGAACATTCAGTACTTC
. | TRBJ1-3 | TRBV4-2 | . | CASSHEGGSGNTIYF | TGTGCCAGCAGCCACGAGGGCGGCTCTGGAAACACCATATATTTT
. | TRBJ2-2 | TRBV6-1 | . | CASSEGSSNTGELFF | TGTGCCAGCAGTGAGGGCAGCTCGAACACCGGGGAGCTGTTTTTT
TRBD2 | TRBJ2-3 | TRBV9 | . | CASSPRLAGTDTQYF | TGTGCCAGCAGCCCGAGACTAGCGGGGACAGATACGCAGTATTTT
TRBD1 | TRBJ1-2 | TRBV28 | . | CASRSAGGSYGYTF | TGTGCCAGCAGATCGGCAGGGGGCAGTTATGGCTACACCTTC
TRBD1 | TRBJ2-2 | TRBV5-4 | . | CATRTGSTGELFF | TGTGCCACGAGGACAGGGAGTACCGGGGAGCTGTTTTTT
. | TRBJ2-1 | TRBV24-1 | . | CATSSRGGYEQFF | TGTGCCACCAGTTCTAGGGGCGGCTATGAGCAGTTCTTC
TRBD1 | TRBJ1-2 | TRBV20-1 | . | CSATDRARYYRDYGYTF | TGCAGTGCTACTGACAGGGCTCGGTATTATCGGGACTATGGCTACACCTTC
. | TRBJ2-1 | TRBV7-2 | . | CASSLDLAAYNEQFF | TGTGCCAGCAGCTTAGATCTGGCAGCGTACAATGAGCAGTTCTTC
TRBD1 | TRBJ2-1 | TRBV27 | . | CASSQGTVTYNEQFF | TGTGCCAGCAGTCAGGGGACAGTTACCTACAATGAGCAGTTCTTC
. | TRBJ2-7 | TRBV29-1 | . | CSAGGGGWEQYF | TGCAGCGCCGGGGGCGGGGGCTGGGAGCAGTACTTC
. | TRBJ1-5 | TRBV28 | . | CASSFGQGKYQPQHF | TGTGCCAGCAGTTTTGGGCAGGGCAAATATCAGCCCCAGCATTTT
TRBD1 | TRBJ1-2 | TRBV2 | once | CASTRTGEGYTF | TGTGCCAGCACCCGGACAGGGGAAGGCTACACCTTC
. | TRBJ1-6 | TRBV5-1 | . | CASSPGGRNSPLHF | TGCGCCAGCAGCCCGGGGGGTCGCAATTCACCCCTCCACTTT
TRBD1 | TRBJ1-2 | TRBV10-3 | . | CAISPGQGARGYTF | TGTGCCATCAGCCCGGGACAGGGGGCTCGTGGCTACACCTTC
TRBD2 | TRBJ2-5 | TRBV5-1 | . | CASSLRGGQETQYF | TGCGCCAGCAGCTTGCGGGGGGGCCAAGAGACCCAGTACTTC
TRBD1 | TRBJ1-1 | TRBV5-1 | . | CASSPLRPTGGTEAFF | TGCGCCAGCAGCCCCCTCCGACCCACAGGGGGAACTGAAGCTTTCTTT
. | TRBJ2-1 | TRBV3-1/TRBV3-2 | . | CASSQDGIGGYNEQFF | TGTGCCAGCAGCCAAGATGGCATCGGAGGCTACAATGAGCAGTTCTTC
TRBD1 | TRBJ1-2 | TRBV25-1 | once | CASSNTGTGDKYGYTF | TGTGCCAGCAGTAACACCGGGACAGGGGATAAGTATGGCTACACCTTC
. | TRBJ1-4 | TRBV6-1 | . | CASSENRAEKLFF | TGTGCCAGCAGTGAAAACCGCGCCGAAAAACTGTTTTTT
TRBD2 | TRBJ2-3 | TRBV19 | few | CASSTLLAGGTDTQYF | TGTGCCAGTAGTACCCTCCTAGCGGGGGGCACAGATACGCAGTATTTT
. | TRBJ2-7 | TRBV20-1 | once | CSARAGDEQYF | TGCAGTGCTAGAGCGGGGGACGAGCAGTACTTC
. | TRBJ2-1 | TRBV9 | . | CASSVETTVGLYNEQFF | TGTGCCAGCAGCGTAGAGACGACAGTGGGGTTGTACAATGAGCAGTTCTTC
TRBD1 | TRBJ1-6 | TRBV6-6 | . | CASSLGMGTGGSPLHF | TGTGCCAGCAGCCTGGGGATGGGGACAGGGGGTTCACCCCTCCACTTT
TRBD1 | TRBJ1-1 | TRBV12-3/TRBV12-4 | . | CASSRQGTEAFF | TGTGCCAGCAGTCGACAGGGAACTGAAGCTTTCTTT
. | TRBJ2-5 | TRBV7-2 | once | CASSLGLAPGEQETQYF | TGTGCCAGCAGCTTAGGTTTAGCACCCGGGGAACAAGAGACCCAGTACTTC
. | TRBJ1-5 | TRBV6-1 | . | CASSEAGSQPQHF | TGTGCCAGCAGTGAAGCAGGGAGCCAGCCCCAGCATTTT